One T cell receptor beta chain is described in this entry. With V trimmed by 7 bases and J by 6 bases, 9 bases remained unmatched. The CDR3 extends over 15 amino acids. CDR1 and CDR2 (germline): MDHEN, SYDVKM. Study processing details: Estimates of nucleated cell counts were drawn from the amplification of reference gene primers. Sequenced by immunoSEQ multiplex PCR; TCRdb stores in-frame clones only, minus some. V and J calls and clone size are given by that table; D and trimming were obtained from the DNA. The top ten hold roughly 2.5% of the sample, which has about 75,000 clones, approximately 87% seen once. These data originate in a study of blood T cell repertoires in COVID-19. Study as a whole: The samples span acute and convalescent COVID-19 from the United States, Italy and Spain. T cells, B-cell-depleted T cells, or PBMCs supplied cDNA or gDNA.

The V call is TRBV28, the J call TRBJ2-7; 13 bases are a match to TRBD2. Sequenced material: peripheral blood. The origin of this receptor is a human donor in a cohort sampled during active COVID-19. The CDR3 region is CASTGGGTSGVEQYF. CDR3 sequence (DNA): TGTGCCAGCACCGGTGGAGGGACTAGCGGGGTCGAGCAGTACTTC.